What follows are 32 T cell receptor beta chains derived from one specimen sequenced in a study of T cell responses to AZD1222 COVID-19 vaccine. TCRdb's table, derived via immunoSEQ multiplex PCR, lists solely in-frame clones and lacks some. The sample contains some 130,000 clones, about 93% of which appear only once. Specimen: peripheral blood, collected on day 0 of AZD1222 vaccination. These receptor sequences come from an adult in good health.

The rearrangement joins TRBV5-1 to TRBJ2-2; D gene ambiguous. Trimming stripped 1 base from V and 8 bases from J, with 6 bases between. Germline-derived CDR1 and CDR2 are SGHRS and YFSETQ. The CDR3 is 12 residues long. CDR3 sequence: CASSLSSGELFF. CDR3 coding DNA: TGCGCCAGCAGCTTGAGTTCAGGGGAGCTGTTTTTT.

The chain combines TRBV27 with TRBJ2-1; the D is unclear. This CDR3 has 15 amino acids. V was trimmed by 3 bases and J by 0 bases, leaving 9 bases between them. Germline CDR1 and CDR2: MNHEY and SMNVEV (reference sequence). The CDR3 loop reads CASSFLGGSYNEQFF. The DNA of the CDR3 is TGTGCCAGCAGTTTTCTTGGCGGCTCCTACAATGAGCAGTTCTTC.

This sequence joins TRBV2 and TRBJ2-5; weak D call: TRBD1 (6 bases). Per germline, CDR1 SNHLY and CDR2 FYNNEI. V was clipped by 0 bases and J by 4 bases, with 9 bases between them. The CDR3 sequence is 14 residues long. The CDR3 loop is CASSEATGLETQYF. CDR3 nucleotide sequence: TGTGCCAGCAGTGAAGCTACAGGGTTAGAGACCCAGTACTTC.

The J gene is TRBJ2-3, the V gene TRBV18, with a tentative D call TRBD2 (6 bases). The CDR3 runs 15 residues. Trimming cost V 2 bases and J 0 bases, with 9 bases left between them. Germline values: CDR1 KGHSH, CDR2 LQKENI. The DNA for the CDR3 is TGTGCCAGCTCACCAGAGCGGGCTAGCACAGATACGCAGTATTTT. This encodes CASSPERASTDTQYF.

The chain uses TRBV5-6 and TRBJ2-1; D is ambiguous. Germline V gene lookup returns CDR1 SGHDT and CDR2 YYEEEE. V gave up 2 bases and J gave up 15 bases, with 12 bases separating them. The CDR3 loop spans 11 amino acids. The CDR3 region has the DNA TGTGCCAGCAGCTTAAGTGGATTAACGTTCTTC. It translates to CASSLSGLTFF.

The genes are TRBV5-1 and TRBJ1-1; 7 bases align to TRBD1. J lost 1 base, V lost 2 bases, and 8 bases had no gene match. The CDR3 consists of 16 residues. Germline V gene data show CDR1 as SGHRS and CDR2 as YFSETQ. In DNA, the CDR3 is TGCGCCAGCAGCTTTACCGGGACAGAATCGAACACTGAAGCTTTCTTT. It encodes CASSFTGTESNTEAFF. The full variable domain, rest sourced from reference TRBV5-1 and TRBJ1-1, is KAGVTQTPRYLIKTRGQQVTLSCSPISGHRSVSWYQQTPGQGLQFLFEYFSETQRNKGNFPGRFSGRQFSNSRSEMNVSTLELGDSALYLCASSFTGTESNTEAFFGQGTRLTVV.

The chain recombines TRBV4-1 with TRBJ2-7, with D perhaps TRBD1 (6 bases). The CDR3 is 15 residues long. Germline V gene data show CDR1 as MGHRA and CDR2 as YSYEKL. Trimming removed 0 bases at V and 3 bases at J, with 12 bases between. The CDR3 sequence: CASSQDPRGNYEQYF. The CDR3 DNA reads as TGCGCCAGCAGCCAAGATCCCAGGGGAAACTACGAGCAGTACTTC.

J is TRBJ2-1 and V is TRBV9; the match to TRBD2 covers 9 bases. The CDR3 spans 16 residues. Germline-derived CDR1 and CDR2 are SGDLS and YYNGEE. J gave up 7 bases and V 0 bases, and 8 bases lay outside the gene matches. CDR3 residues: CASSVGPAGGYNEQFF. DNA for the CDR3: TGTGCCAGCAGCGTAGGGCCCGCGGGAGGGTATAATGAGCAGTTCTTC.

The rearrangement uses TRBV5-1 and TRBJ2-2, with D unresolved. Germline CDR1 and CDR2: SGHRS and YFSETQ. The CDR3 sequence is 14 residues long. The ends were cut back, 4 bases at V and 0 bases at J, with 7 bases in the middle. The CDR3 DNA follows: TGCGCCAGCAGCGTCCAGGCGAACACCGGGGAGCTGTTTTTT. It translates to CASSVQANTGELFF.

CDR3 sequence reads: CAGGTAITATNEKLFF. In nucleotides, the CDR3 is TGTGCCGGAGGGACGGCGATAACTGCAACTAATGAAAAACTGTTTTTT. The chain uses TRBV30 and TRBJ1-4, with D possibly matching TRBD1 (5 bases). V lost 8 bases to trimming and J lost 0 bases, with 19 bases between them. CDR1 and CDR2 from the germline V gene are GTSNPN and SVGIG (reference sequence). The CDR3 consists of 16 residues.

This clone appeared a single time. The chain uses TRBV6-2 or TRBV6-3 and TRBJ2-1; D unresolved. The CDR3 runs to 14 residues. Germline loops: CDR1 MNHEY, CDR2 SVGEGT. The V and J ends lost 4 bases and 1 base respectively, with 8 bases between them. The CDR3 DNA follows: TGTGCCAGCAGTTGGTCAGAATCCTACAATGAGCAGTTCTTC. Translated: CASSWSESYNEQFF.

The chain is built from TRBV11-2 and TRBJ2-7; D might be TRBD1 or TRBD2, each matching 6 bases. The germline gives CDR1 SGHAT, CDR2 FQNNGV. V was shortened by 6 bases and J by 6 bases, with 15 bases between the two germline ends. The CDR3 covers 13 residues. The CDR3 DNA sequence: TGTGCCAGCAGGCATTCTGAGGGGGGCGAGCAGTACTTC. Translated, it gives CASRHSEGGEQYF. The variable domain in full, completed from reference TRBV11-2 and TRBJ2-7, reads EAGVAQSPRYKIIEKRQSVAFWCNPISGHATLYWYQQILGQGPKLLIQFQNNGVVDDSQLPKDRFSAERLKGVDSTLKIQPAKLEDSAVYLCASRHSEGGEQYFGPGTRLTVT.

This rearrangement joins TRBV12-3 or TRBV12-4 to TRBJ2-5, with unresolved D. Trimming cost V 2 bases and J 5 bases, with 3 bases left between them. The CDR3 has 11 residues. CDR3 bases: TGTGCCAGCAGTTTATCGGAGACCCAGTACTTC. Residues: CASSLSETQYF.

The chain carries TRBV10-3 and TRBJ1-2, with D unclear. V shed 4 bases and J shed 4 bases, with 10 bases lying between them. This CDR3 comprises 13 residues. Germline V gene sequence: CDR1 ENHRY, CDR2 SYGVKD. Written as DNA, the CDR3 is TGTGCCATCAGTGTGCGAGGAGGCTATGGCTACACCTTC. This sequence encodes CAISVRGGYGYTF.

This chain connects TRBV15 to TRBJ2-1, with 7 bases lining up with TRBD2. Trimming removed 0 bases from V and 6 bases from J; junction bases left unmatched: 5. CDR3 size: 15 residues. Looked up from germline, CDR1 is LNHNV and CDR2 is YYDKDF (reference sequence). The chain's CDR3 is CATSREGGSVNEQFF. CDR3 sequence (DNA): TGTGCCACCAGCAGAGAAGGCGGGAGTGTCAATGAGCAGTTCTTC.

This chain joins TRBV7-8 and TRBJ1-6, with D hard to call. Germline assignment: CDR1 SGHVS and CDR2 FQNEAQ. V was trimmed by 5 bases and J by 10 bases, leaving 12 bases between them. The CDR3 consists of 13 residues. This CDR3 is CASSPTLGSPLHF. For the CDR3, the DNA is TGTGCCAGCAGCCCCACTTTAGGGTCACCCCTCCACTTT. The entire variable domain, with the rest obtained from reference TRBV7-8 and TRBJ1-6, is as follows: GAGVSQSPRYKVAKRGQDVALRCDPISGHVSLFWYQQALGQGPEFLTYFQNEAQLDKSGLPSDRFFAERPEGSVSTLKIQRTQQEDSAVYLCASSPTLGSPLHFGNGTRLTVT.

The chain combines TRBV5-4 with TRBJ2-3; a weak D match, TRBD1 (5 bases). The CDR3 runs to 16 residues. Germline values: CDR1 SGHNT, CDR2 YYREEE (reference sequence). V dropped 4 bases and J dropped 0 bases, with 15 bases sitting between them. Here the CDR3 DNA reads TGTGCCAGCAGCCCAGGTGGGGCTGTTAGCACAGATACGCAGTATTTT. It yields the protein CASSPGGAVSTDTQYF.

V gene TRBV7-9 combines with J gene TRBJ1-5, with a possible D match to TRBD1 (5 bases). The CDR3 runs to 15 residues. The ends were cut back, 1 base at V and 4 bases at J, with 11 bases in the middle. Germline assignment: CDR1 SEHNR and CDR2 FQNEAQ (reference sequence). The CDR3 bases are TGTGCCAGCAGCTTAGGCTCGGGGGGAAATCAGCCCCAGCATTTT. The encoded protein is CASSLGSGGNQPQHF.

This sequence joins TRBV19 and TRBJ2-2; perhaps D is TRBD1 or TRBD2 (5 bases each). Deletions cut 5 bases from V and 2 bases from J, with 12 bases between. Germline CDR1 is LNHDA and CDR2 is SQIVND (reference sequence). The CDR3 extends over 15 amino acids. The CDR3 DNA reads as TGTGCCAGTAGTCCGGGACCCACAAACACCGGGGAGCTGTTTTTT. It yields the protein CASSPGPTNTGELFF.

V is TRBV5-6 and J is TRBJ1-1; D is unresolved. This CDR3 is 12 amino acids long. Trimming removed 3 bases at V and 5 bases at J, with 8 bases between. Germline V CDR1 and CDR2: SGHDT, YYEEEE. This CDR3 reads CASSSYGTEAFF. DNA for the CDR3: TGTGCCAGCAGCTCCTACGGTACTGAAGCTTTCTTT. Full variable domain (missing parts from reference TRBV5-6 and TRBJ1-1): DAGVTQSPTHLIKTRGQQVTLRCSPKSGHDTVSWYQQALGQGPQFIFQYYEEEERQRGNFPDRFSGHQFPNYSSELNVNALLLGDSALYLCASSSYGTEAFFGQGTRLTVV.

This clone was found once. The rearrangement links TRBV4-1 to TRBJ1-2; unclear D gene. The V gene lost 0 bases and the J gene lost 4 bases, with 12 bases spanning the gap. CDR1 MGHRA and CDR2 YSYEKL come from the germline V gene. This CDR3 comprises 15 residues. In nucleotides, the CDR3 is TGCGCCAGCAGCCAAGAAGGCGGTCCGACCTATGGCTACACCTTC. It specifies CASSQEGGPTYGYTF.

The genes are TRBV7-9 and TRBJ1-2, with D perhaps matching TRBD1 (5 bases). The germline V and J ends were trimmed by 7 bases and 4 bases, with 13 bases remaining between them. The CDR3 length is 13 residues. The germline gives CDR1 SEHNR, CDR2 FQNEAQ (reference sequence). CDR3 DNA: TGTGCCAGCAACCCGCGGGGGTCCTATGGCTACACCTTC. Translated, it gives CASNPRGSYGYTF.

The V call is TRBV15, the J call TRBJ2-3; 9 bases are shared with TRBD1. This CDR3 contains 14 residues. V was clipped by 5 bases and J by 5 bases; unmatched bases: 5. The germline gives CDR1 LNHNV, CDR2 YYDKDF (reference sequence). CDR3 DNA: TGTGCCACCAGCGAACAGGGGGCTGAAGATACGCAGTATTTT. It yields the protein CATSEQGAEDTQYF.

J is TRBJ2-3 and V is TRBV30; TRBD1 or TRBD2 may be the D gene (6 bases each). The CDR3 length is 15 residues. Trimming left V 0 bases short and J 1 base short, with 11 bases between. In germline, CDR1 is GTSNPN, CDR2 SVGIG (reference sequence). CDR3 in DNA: TGTGCCTGGAGTGTGCGAGGGGGGCGCACAGATACGCAGTATTTT. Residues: CAWSVRGGRTDTQYF.

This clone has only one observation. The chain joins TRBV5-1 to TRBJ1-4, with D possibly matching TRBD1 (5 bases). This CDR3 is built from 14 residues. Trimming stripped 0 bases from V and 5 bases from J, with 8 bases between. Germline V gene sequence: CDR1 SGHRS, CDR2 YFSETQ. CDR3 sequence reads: CASSLAGGNEKLFF. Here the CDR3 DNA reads TGCGCCAGCAGCTTGGCGGGGGGAAATGAAAAACTGTTTTTT.

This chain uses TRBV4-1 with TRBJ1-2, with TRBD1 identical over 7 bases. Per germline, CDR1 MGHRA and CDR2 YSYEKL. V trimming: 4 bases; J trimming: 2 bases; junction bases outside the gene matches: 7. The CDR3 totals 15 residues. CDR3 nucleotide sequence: TGCGCCAGCAGCCGAACCCCACAGGGGAACTATGGCTACACCTTC. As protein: CASSRTPQGNYGYTF.

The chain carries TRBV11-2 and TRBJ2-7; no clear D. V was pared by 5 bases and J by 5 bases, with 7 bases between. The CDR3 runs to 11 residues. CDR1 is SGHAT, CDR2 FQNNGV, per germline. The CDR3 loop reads CASSRVDEQYF. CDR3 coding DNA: TGTGCCAGCAGCCGTGTGGACGAGCAGTACTTC.

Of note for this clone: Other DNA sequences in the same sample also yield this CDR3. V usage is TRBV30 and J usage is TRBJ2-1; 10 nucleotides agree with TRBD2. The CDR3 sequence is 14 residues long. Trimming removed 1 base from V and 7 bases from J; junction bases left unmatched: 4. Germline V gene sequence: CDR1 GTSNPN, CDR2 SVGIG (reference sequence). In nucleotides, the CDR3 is TGTGCCTGGAGTGGTCTAGCGGGAGAGAATGAGCAGTTCTTC. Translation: CAWSGLAGENEQFF.

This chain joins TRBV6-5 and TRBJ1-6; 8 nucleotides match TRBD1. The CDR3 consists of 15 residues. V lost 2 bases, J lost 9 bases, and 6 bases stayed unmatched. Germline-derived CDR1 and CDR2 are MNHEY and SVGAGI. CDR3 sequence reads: CASSYQGQGASPLHF. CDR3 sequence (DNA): TGTGCCAGCAGTTACCAGGGGCAGGGGGCTTCACCCCTCCACTTT.

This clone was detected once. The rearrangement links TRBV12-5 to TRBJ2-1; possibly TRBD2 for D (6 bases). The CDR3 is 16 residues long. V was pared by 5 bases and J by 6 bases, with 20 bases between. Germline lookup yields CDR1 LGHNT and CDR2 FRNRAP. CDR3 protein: CASGPREPHTPNEQFF. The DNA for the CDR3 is TGTGCTAGTGGTCCTCGGGAGCCACACACCCCCAATGAGCAGTTCTTC.

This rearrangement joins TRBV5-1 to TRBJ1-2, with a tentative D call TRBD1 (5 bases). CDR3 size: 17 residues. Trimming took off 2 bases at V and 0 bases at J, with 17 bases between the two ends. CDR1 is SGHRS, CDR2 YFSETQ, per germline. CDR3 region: CASSFIPGRSANYGYTF. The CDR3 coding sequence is TGCGCCAGCAGCTTTATTCCGGGACGGTCAGCTAACTATGGCTACACCTTC.

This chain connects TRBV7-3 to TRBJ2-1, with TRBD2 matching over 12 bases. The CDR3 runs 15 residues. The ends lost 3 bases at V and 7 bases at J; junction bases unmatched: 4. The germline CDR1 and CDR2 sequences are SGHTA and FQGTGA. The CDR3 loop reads CASSLTSGRGNEQFF. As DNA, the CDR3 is TGTGCCAGCAGCTTGACTAGCGGGAGAGGGAATGAGCAGTTCTTC.